This T cell receptor beta chain appears in the sequencing data of a study of blood T cell repertoires in COVID-19. At the level of the study: There were acute and convalescent COVID-19 samples, and they came from the United States, Italy and Spain. T cells, B-cell-depleted T cells, or PBMCs provided the cDNA or gDNA that served as material.

The CDR3 is made up of 16 amino acids. Germline V lookup: CDR1 SGHRS, CDR2 YFSETQ. Trimming at V came to 3 bases and at J to 2 bases, leaving 6 bases not matched to a gene. Authors' methods: Researchers report that nucleated cell counts were estimated from reference gene primer amplification. Generated by immunoSEQ multiplex PCR, the TCRdb table keeps only in-frame clones and is missing some. The DNA was the basis for D and trimming; V, J and clone size are from that table. Among 260,000 or so clones, 75% to 85% were seen once, and the ten largest hold approximately 4.5%. Material for sequencing was peripheral blood. The clonotype comes from a woman aged 70-85 years with acute or convalescent COVID-19. This rearrangement joins TRBV5-1 to TRBJ1-5; 9 bases align to TRBD1. CDR3 bases: TGCGCCAGCAGCTGGGGGACAGGGCTGGGCAATCAGCCCCAGCATTTT. It yields the protein CASSWGTGLGNQPQHF.